Listed here is a single TCR beta chain. Its antigen is not known. The data originate from a study of shared clonotypes between healthy human individuals. Points from the study as a whole: Memory subsets had estimated richness that was generally smaller than that of naive subsets. Between a handful of donors, naive CD4 clonotypes were shared at a level of about 5%.

Germline V lookup: CDR1 SEHNR, CDR2 FQNEAQ (reference sequence). The CDR3 is made up of 13 amino acids. V dropped 8 bases and J dropped 8 bases, with 15 bases sitting between them. The assay was immunoSEQ multiplex PCR, and TCRdb's table has in-frame clones only and misses some. Of roughly 2.5 million clones listed, roughly 92% are singletons. The sample consisted of naive CD4+ T cells sorted from blood. Described subset: CD45RA+ positively selected. The clonotype was recovered from a young man in good health. The gene calls are TRBV7-9 and TRBJ1-4; tentatively, D is TRBD1 (6 bases). The DNA for the CDR3 is TGTGCCAGCCTTTTAGGGGGGAGAGAAAAACTGTTTTTT. Translated: CASLLGGREKLFF.